The 21 T cell receptor beta chains below all came from one sample that was sequenced in a study of T cell changes during pregnancy in multiple sclerosis. Profiling relied on immunoSEQ multiplex PCR, and the TCRdb table lists in-frame clones only, not all of them. Altogether fewer than 55,000 clones are present, about 90% being singletons, with the ten largest covering less than 2%. This material consisted of peripheral blood, taken in the first trimester of pregnancy. The receptor source for this set is a female donor with multiple sclerosis, enrolled in a pregnancy study.

Written as DNA, the CDR3 is TGTGCCAGCTCCCTAGGGGGGGGCCCCTACGAGCAGTACTTC. Translating it yields CASSLGGGPYEQYF. The V gene is TRBV27, the J gene TRBJ2-7; a weak D match, TRBD2 (7 bases). This CDR3 comprises 14 residues. Trimming cost V 8 bases and J 2 bases, with 16 bases left between them. Germline loops: CDR1 MNHEY, CDR2 SMNVEV (reference sequence).

This clone was detected only a few times. This chain links TRBV5-1 with TRBJ2-3, with TRBD1 matching 7 bases. Per germline, CDR1 SGHRS and CDR2 YFSETQ. V shed 0 bases, J shed 2 bases, and the junction held 3 bases outside the gene matches. The CDR3 is 15 amino acids. CDR3 nucleotides: TGCGCCAGCAGCTTGGGGGGACAGTCCACAGATACGCAGTATTTT. Its protein is CASSLGGQSTDTQYF.

This chain joins TRBV28 and TRBJ1-2; 8 bases are shared with TRBD1. Germline V gives CDR1 MDHEN, CDR2 SYDVKM. The junction had 8 bases not matched to a gene; V was cut back by 7 bases and J by 4 bases. The CDR3 is 14 residues long. The CDR3 DNA reads as TGTGCCAGCATTAGTACAGGGGGGATCTATGGCTACACCTTC. It translates to CASISTGGIYGYTF.

The rearrangement joins TRBV5-1 to TRBJ1-5; 10 bases fit TRBD1. V gave up 2 bases and J gave up 8 bases; unmatched junction bases: 7. Germline assignment: CDR1 SGHRS and CDR2 YFSETQ. This CDR3 contains 15 residues. CDR3: CASSFQGQGGEPQHF. For the CDR3, the DNA is TGCGCCAGCAGCTTTCAAGGACAGGGGGGAGAGCCCCAGCATTTT.

The chain employs TRBV4-1 and TRBJ1-1, with TRBD1 as a possible D gene (6 bases). CDR1 and CDR2 from the germline V gene are MGHRA and YSYEKL. This CDR3 contains 15 residues. The V end lost 1 base, the J end lost 5 bases, and 14 bases lay between the germline ends. This CDR3 reads CASSQGGGARTEAFF. The CDR3 DNA follows: TGCGCCAGCAGCCAAGGTGGGGGGGCGAGAACTGAAGCTTTCTTT.

The V gene is TRBV4-1, the J gene TRBJ2-2, with D possibly matching TRBD2 (5 bases). Between the trimmed V and J ends, which lost 2 bases and 1 base, there was a span of 11 bases. There are 16 residues in the CDR3. Germline loops: CDR1 MGHRA, CDR2 YSYEKL. CDR3 loop: CASSQSTTKNTGELFF. The CDR3 coding sequence is TGCGCCAGCAGCCAAAGTACGACTAAGAACACCGGGGAGCTGTTTTTT.

The V and J genes are TRBV11-1 and TRBJ1-4; D perhaps matches TRBD1 (6 bases). The CDR3 loop spans 15 amino acids. V lost 3 bases and J lost 2, with 10 bases in between. Germline V gene sequence: CDR1 SGHAT, CDR2 FQDESV (reference sequence). The CDR3 DNA reads TGTGCCAGCAGCTTCGACAGGTCGACTAATGAAAAACTGTTTTTT. Protein sequence: CASSFDRSTNEKLFF.

The V gene is TRBV15, the J gene TRBJ1-1; 7 nucleotides line up with TRBD1. The germline V gene encodes CDR1 LNHNV and CDR2 YYDKDF (reference sequence). This CDR3 is built from 12 residues. The ends lost 0 bases at V and 11 bases at J; junction bases unmatched: 3. The CDR3 sequence is CATSRDGQVAFF. In DNA form, the CDR3 reads TGTGCCACCAGCAGAGACGGACAGGTTGCTTTCTTT.

This chain uses TRBV4-1 with TRBJ2-1; the match to TRBD2 covers 8 bases. The CDR3 loop spans 16 amino acids. After removal of 1 base from V and 4 bases from J, the junction contained 6 bases not matched to a gene. Germline CDR1 and CDR2: MGHRA and YSYEKL. The CDR3 loop reads CASSQGRGGRYNEQFF. The CDR3 nucleotides are TGCGCCAGCAGCCAAGGACGGGGGGGCCGGTACAATGAGCAGTTCTTC.

This clone appeared a single time. The chain has TRBV7-9 and TRBJ2-5; 10 positions agree with TRBD2. The CDR3 has 15 residues. Trimming took 2 bases from V and 4 from J; bases not matched to a gene: 4. Germline V gene sequence: CDR1 SEHNR, CDR2 FQNEAQ (reference sequence). CDR3 residues: CASSLKRGGLETQYF. Here the CDR3 DNA reads TGTGCCAGCAGCTTAAAGCGGGGGGGCTTAGAGACCCAGTACTTC.

The chain links TRBV7-8 to TRBJ2-7, with D possibly TRBD2 on 6 matching bases. The germline CDR1 and CDR2 sequences are SGHVS and FQNEAQ. The CDR3 extends over 14 amino acids. The germline V and J ends were trimmed by 5 bases and 5 bases, with 16 bases remaining between them. CDR3 amino acids: CASSPAGWVDEQYF. The DNA of the CDR3 is TGTGCCAGCAGCCCGGCGGGGTGGGTCGACGAGCAGTACTTC.

This clone was seen more than once but under ten times. The chain is built from TRBV9 and TRBJ1-1; the D gene is possibly TRBD1 (5 bases). CDR1 and CDR2 from the germline V gene are SGDLS and YYNGEE. This CDR3 contains 15 residues. V was clipped by 0 bases and J by 0 bases, with 9 bases between them. This chain's CDR3 is CASSVAQGMNTEAFF. CDR3 nucleotide sequence: TGTGCCAGCAGCGTAGCTCAGGGAATGAACACTGAAGCTTTCTTT.

This chain uses TRBV7-2 with TRBJ1-1; 7 nucleotides align to TRBD1. The CDR3 extends over 13 amino acids. CDR1 is SGHTA, CDR2 FQGNSA, per germline. The J segment lost 4 bases and the V segment lost 1 base, leaving 0 bases of the junction unmatched. CDR3 protein: CASSLGDSTEAFF. The CDR3 DNA follows: TGTGCCAGCAGCTTAGGGGACAGCACTGAAGCTTTCTTT.

Only a few counts were recorded for this clone. V and J are TRBV28 and TRBJ2-7; 7 nucleotides match TRBD2. CDR1 is MDHEN, CDR2 SYDVKM, per germline. The CDR3 sequence is 14 residues long. J lost 3 bases, V lost 2 bases, and 4 bases had no gene match. This chain's CDR3 is CASSLAGEIYEQYF. In DNA form, the CDR3 reads TGTGCCAGCAGTTTAGCGGGGGAAATCTACGAGCAGTACTTC.

This clone showed up just a few times. The chain couples TRBV30 to TRBJ1-1; possibly TRBD1 for D (6 bases). Per germline, CDR1 GTSNPN and CDR2 SVGIG (reference sequence). This CDR3 comprises 13 residues. Between the trimmed V and J ends, which lost 7 bases and 0 bases, there was a span of 12 bases. The CDR3 sequence is CASQTGMNTEAFF. The CDR3 DNA is TGTGCCTCGCAGACAGGAATGAACACTGAAGCTTTCTTT.

The chain links TRBV4-3 to TRBJ2-3; 12 bases match TRBD1. The V gene's germline CDR1 is LGHNA and CDR2 YSLEER. This CDR3 has 16 amino acids. V gave up 3 bases and J gave up 3 bases; unmatched junction bases: 4. CDR3 DNA sequence: TGCGCCAGCAGCCACTCGGGACAGGGGGCGACAGATACGCAGTATTTT. Amino acids: CASSHSGQGATDTQYF.

V gene TRBV27 combines with J gene TRBJ2-7, with a possible D match to TRBD1 (6 bases). Germline V CDR1 and CDR2: MNHEY, SMNVEV (reference sequence). The CDR3 has 15 amino acids. V lost 5 bases and J lost 1, with 15 bases in between. Here the CDR3 reads CASSASTGSSYEQYF. CDR3 DNA: TGTGCCAGCAGTGCTTCTACAGGGAGTTCCTACGAGCAGTACTTC.

The V gene is TRBV4-2, the J gene TRBJ2-2; D perhaps matches TRBD2 (5 bases). With 2 bases removed from V and 2 bases from J, the gap between germline ends came to 12 bases. The CDR3 extends over 16 amino acids. Germline CDR1 is LGHNA and CDR2 is YNFKEQ. The CDR3 sequence: CASSQRVGRNTGELFF. The CDR3 nucleotides are TGTGCCAGCAGCCAAAGGGTGGGGAGAAACACCGGGGAGCTGTTTTTT.

This chain connects TRBV5-1 to TRBJ1-1, with TRBD1 as a possible D gene (6 bases). The CDR3 covers 16 residues. The ends were cut back, 4 bases at V and 5 bases at J, with 21 bases in the middle. Germline CDR1 is SGHRS and CDR2 is YFSETQ. CDR3 sequence reads: CASSQQGVASLTEAFF. CDR3 bases: TGCGCCAGCAGCCAACAGGGAGTTGCTTCTTTGACTGAAGCTTTCTTT.

The rearrangement links TRBV7-9 to TRBJ1-2; tentative D call: TRBD1 (6 bases). CDR3 length: 19 amino acids. The germline V and J ends were trimmed by 6 bases and 0 bases, with 26 bases remaining between them. In germline, CDR1 is SEHNR, CDR2 FQNEAQ (reference sequence). The CDR3 here is CASRPKNSPGVLANYGYTF. The CDR3 DNA reads as TGTGCCAGCAGGCCCAAAAACAGCCCAGGGGTCCTAGCTAACTATGGCTACACCTTC.

The chain couples TRBV28 to TRBJ1-2, with D perhaps matching TRBD1 (5 bases). The germline V gene has CDR1 MDHEN and CDR2 SYDVKM. The length of the CDR3 is 13 residues. V was cut by 5 bases and J by 2 bases, with 9 bases left in between. As DNA, the CDR3 is TGTGCCAGCAGTCCGGGACTCAACTATGGCTACACCTTC. It encodes CASSPGLNYGYTF.